This T cell receptor beta chain comes out of a study of beta chain features in type 1 diabetes. Overall study: Patients and healthy donors were similar in age, gender and cell yields.

The entirety of the isolated RNA underwent reverse transcription, so expressed TCRB transcripts were sequenced. Profiling relied on immunoSEQ multiplex PCR, and the TCRdb table lists in-frame clones only, not all of them. The sample has 680,000 or so clones, about an eighth seen once; the top ten hold about 0.02%. Concerning this clone: Its target is not known.

Whole-study findings and limits: For patients, the naive, central memory and Treg TCRB repertoires appeared more alike than for healthy donors. VDJ junctions from type 1 diabetes patients carried fewer insertions and larger deletions. Within each of all four CD4+ subsets, Type 1 diabetes patients had TCRB CDR3s that were moderately but significantly shorter. Highly expressing activated T cells could be over-counted with a cDNA template.

Per the germline V gene, CDR1 is MNHEY and CDR2 is SVGAGI. The ends lost 7 bases at V and 9 bases at J; junction bases unmatched: 6. CDR3 size: 13 residues. The source is a man aged 18 to 29 with type 1 diabetes. The specimen was naive CD4+ T cells from blood. The V gene is TRBV6-5, the J gene TRBJ1-6; TRBD1 matches 7 bases. CDR3 protein: CASTGAGGSPLHF. CDR3 bases: TGTGCCAGCACGGGGGCAGGGGGTTCACCCCTCCACTTT.